These T cell receptor beta chains were read from a single sample in a study of blood T cell repertoires in COVID-19. The table came from immunoSEQ multiplex PCR; TCRdb's copy has only in-frame clones and leaves some out. The sample records 650,000 to 800,000 clones, 85% to 90% being singletons. Sequencing was carried out using peripheral blood. The source is a woman younger than 35 with acute or convalescent COVID-19. Both conserved end residues are part of each CDR3. Each record gives: J gene, V gene, D gene, clone size, CDR3 protein, CDR3 DNA. The D gene is left open where the match is weak. Some rows mark clone size as missing; the rest say once, few, many or name a class of expanded clone.

TRBJ1-1	TRBV10-3	-	-	CAISERREGETEAFF	TGTGCCATCAGTGAGCGAAGGGAAGGGGAAACTGAAGCTTTCTTT
TRBJ2-7	TRBV21-1	-	-	CASRLRAYEQYF	TGTGCCAGCAGACTACGCGCCTACGAGCAGTACTTC
TRBJ1-3	TRBV5-1	TRBD1	-	CASSLRDRGSFSSGNTIYF	TGCGCCAGCAGCTTGAGGGACAGGGGGTCATTCTCTTCTGGAAACACCATATATTTT
TRBJ1-1	TRBV6-1	-	-	CASSEAPGTYTEAFF	TGTGCCAGCAGTGAAGCTCCAGGAACCTACACTGAAGCTTTCTTT
TRBJ2-1	TRBV2	TRBD1	-	CASRTGGRNEQFF	TGTGCCAGCAGGACAGGGGGCAGGAATGAGCAGTTCTTC
TRBJ2-1	TRBV9	TRBD1	few	CASSRGQGVLNEQFF	TGTGCCAGCAGTCGGGGACAGGGAGTGCTAAATGAGCAGTTCTTC
TRBJ1-5	TRBV6-5	TRBD1	-	CASSLYRGRNQPQHF	TGTGCCAGCAGTCTCTACAGGGGCAGGAATCAGCCCCAGCATTTT
TRBJ2-3	TRBV30	-	-	CARLVQGYTDTQYF	TGTGCCCGGTTAGTACAGGGATACACAGATACGCAGTATTTT
TRBJ2-7	TRBV12-3/TRBV12-4	-	-	CASSLGRGEQYF	TGTGCCAGCAGTTTAGGGAGGGGCGAGCAGTACTTC
TRBJ2-2	TRBV5-1	-	-	CASSLVARGDTGELFF	TGCGCCAGCAGCTTGGTCGCCAGGGGGGACACCGGGGAGCTGTTTTTT
TRBJ1-5	TRBV15	TRBD1	once	CATSRGRGGQPQHF	TGTGCCACCAGCAGAGGGAGAGGGGGCCAGCCCCAGCATTTT
TRBJ1-5	TRBV4-1	-	-	CASSQAGTSFDQPQHF	TGCGCCAGCAGCCAAGCCGGGACAAGTTTTGATCAGCCCCAGCATTTT
TRBJ1-1	TRBV6-2/TRBV6-3	-	-	CASSYSGGGTEAFF	TGTGCCAGCAGTTACTCGGGAGGGGGCACTGAAGCTTTCTTT
TRBJ1-3	TRBV12-3/TRBV12-4	-	once	CASTPLQINTIYF	TGTGCCAGCACCCCCCTCCAGATAAACACCATATATTTT